The 2 T cell receptor beta chains given below trace back to one sample, sequenced in a study of vaccination and CD4 T cells after COVID-19 (dated by TCRdb to between 2021 and 2024). Receptors were amplified or captured by PCR. For sequencing, an Illumina iSeq 100 was employed. At the Johns Hopkins FTIC core, DNA from the cultured CD4+ T cells underwent TCR sequencing with the Oncomine TCR Beta short-read assay. TCRdb itself trimmed the public reads at Q25 with fastp, ran MiXCR and retained productive beta chains. Rows merge per CDR3 protein into single entries with the most common DNA and genes. Here the sample has some 20,000 distinct CDR3 sequences; approximately 50% occur a single time. The ten largest clones take up 16% of the sample. No antigen has been assigned to these receptors. Read against the paper, the sample's treatment or condition label means: roughly 11-day PBMC culture with coronavirus spike peptide pools or control peptides (ViraFEST assay).

The specimen was CD4+ T cells from blood, cultured in vitro. The receptors stem from a human donor who had recovered from COVID-19.

The V call is TRBV12-3 or TRBV12-4, the J call TRBJ1-5; maybe TRBD1 (5 bases). V lost 7 bases, J lost 2 bases, and 18 bases lay in between. There are 16 residues in the CDR3. CDR3 loop: CASNVGSGGGNQPQHF. CDR3 nucleotides: TGTGCCAGCAACGTAGGGAGTGGGGGTGGCAATCAGCCCCAGCATTTT.

The chain combines TRBV3-1 with TRBJ1-1; TRBD1 matches 8 bases. V shed 4 bases and J 1 base; nucleotides not matched to a gene: 8. CDR3 length: 16 residues. Germline lookup yields CDR1 LGHDT and CDR2 YNNKEL (reference sequence). CDR3 coding DNA: TGTGCCAGCAGCCGAGCCGTAGGACAGGGGAACACTGAAGCTTTCTTT. It encodes CASSRAVGQGNTEAFF. Full variable domain (rest looked up from reference TRBV3-1 and TRBJ1-1): DTAVSQTPKYLVTQMGNDKSIKCEQNLGHDTMYWYKQDSKKFLKIMFSYNNKELIINETVPNRFSPKSPDKAHLNLHINSLELGDSAVYFCASSRAVGQGNTEAFFGQGTRLTVV.